These T cell receptor beta chains were read from a single sample in a study of cytotoxic CD8 clonotypes in ibrutinib-treated CLL. Data came from immunoSEQ multiplex PCR; TCRdb stores just in-frame clones and leaves some out. The top ten clones hold over 5.5% of a sample with around 300,000 clones, almost 80% of them seen once. This material consisted of PBMCs, taken before ibrutinib treatment. The receptors originated from a human donor with chronic lymphocytic leukemia. Both conserved end residues are part of each CDR3. The D gene is left open where the match is weak. Size is stated for part of the rows, as once, few or many counts, or as a class when the clone is expanded.

TRBV5-6,-,TRBJ1-1,-,CASSHMDSRSEAFF,TGTGCCAGCAGTCACATGGACAGCAGGAGTGAAGCTTTCTTT
TRBV6-5,-,TRBJ1-5,-,CASSYSGQYNQPQHF,TGTGCCAGCAGTTACTCAGGACAGTACAATCAGCCCCAGCATTTT
TRBV19,-,TRBJ2-7,-,CASSRQESYEQYF,TGTGCCAGTAGCCGACAGGAGTCCTACGAGCAGTACTTC
TRBV27,-,TRBJ2-7,-,CASSFRQYREQYF,TGTGCCAGCAGTTTCCGGCAGTACAGGGAGCAGTACTTC
TRBV2,-,TRBJ1-4,-,CASRGNRDNEKLFF,TGTGCCAGCAGGGGCAACAGGGATAATGAAAAACTGTTTTTT
TRBV7-2,few,TRBJ2-2,-,CASSLDVGELFF,TGTGCCAGCAGCTTAGACGTCGGGGAGCTGTTTTTT
TRBV13,-,TRBJ1-2,-,CASSRGDGNGYTF,TGTGCCAGCAGCCGGGGTGACGGGAATGGCTACACCTTC
TRBV6-5,once,TRBJ2-7,TRBD1,CASSTWTGEGEQYF,TGTGCCAGCAGTACATGGACAGGGGAAGGCGAGCAGTACTTC
TRBV16,-,TRBJ1-5,-,CASSQFPWNQPQHF,TGTGCCAGCAGCCAATTCCCCTGGAATCAGCCCCAGCATTTT
TRBV4-3,-,TRBJ1-5,-,CASSIRVGSNQPQHF,TGCGCCAGCAGCATCAGGGTGGGTAGCAATCAGCCCCAGCATTTT
TRBV11-1,once,TRBJ1-4,-,CASSISSSAQDNEKLFF,TGTGCCAGCAGCATCAGTAGCTCGGCTCAAGATAATGAAAAACTGTTTTTT
TRBV7-3,-,TRBJ1-2,TRBD1,CASSLTGQASNYGYTF,TGTGCCAGCAGCTTAACAGGACAGGCCTCTAACTATGGCTACACCTTC
TRBV29-1,-,TRBJ2-3,TRBD2,CSVSRGLAGAIDTQYF,TGCAGCGTTTCCCGGGGACTAGCGGGAGCGATCGATACGCAGTATTTT
TRBV7-9,-,TRBJ1-5,TRBD1,CASSPGQGRNQPQHF,TGTGCCAGCAGCCCGGGACAGGGGCGGAATCAGCCCCAGCATTTT
TRBV4-2,-,TRBJ1-1,-,CASSQDRRGTEAFF,TGTGCCAGCAGCCAAGATCGCCGGGGCACTGAAGCTTTCTTT
TRBV9,-,TRBJ1-5,-,CASSPMDSNQPQHF,TGTGCCAGCAGCCCCATGGACAGCAATCAGCCCCAGCATTTT
TRBV7-8,-,TRBJ2-4,-,CASSGSGSENIQYF,TGTGCCAGCAGCGGTAGCGGATCAGAAAACATTCAGTACTTC
TRBV7-2,-,TRBJ2-7,-,CASSLTGFGEQYF,TGTGCCAGCAGCTTAACAGGGTTTGGCGAGCAGTACTTC
TRBV13,-,TRBJ1-1,TRBD1,CASTNRGGTEAFF,TGTGCCAGCACCAACAGGGGTGGGACTGAGGCTTTCTTT
TRBV6-1,once,TRBJ1-1,-,CASSEWGAANTEAFF,TGTGCCAGCAGTGAATGGGGGGCCGCGAACACTGAAGCTTTCTTT